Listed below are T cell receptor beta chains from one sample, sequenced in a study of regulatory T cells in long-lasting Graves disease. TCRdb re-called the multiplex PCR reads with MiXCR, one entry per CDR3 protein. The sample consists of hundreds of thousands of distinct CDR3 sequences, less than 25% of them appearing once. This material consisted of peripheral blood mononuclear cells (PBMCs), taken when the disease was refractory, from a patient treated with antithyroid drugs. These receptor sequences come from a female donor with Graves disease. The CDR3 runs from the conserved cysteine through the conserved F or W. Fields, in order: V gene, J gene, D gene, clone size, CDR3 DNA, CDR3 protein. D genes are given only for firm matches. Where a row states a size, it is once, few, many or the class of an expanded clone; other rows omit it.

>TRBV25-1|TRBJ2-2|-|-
TGTGCGACCACGCTCACCGGGGGGCTGTTTTTT
CATTLTGGLFF
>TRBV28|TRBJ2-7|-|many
TGTGCCAGCAGGGAAACATCCTACGAGCAGTACTTC
CASRETSYEQYF
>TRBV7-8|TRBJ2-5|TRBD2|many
TGTGCCAGCAGCCCTCTGGGGGGGTGGACCCAGTACTTC
CASSPLGGWTQYF
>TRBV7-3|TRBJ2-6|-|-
TGTGCCAGCAGCTTATCAGGGCCTGGGGCCAACGTCCTGACTTTC
CASSLSGPGANVLTF
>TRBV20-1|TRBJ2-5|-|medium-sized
TGCAGTGCTTTCGCACCAACGGGAGCACAAGAGACCCAGTACTTC
CSAFAPTGAQETQYF
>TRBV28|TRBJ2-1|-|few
TGTGCCAGCAGTTTGTCTGGCCAGGGGAGCAATGAGCAGTTCTTC
CASSLSGQGSNEQFF
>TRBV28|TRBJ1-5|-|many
TGTGCCAGCAGTTTCCGGGGGCTGGGCAATCAGCCCCAGCATTTT
CASSFRGLGNQPQHF
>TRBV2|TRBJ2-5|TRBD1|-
TGTGCCAGCAGTGAAAAGGACAGGGGGAGAGAGACCCAGTACTTC
CASSEKDRGRETQYF
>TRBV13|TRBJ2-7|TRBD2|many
TGTGCCAGCAGCGGGACTAGTATCTCCTACGAGCAGTACTTC
CASSGTSISYEQYF
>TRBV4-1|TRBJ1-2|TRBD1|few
TGCGCCAGCAGCCAAGAGGGACAGGGGATTGGCTACACCTTC
CASSQEGQGIGYTF
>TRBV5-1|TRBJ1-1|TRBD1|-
TGCGCCAGCAGTATCAGGGGGGAAATGAACACTGAAGCTTTCTTT
CASSIRGEMNTEAFF
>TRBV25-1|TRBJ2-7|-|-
TGTGCCAGCAGTGGGCCTATTACCTCCTACGAGCAGTACTTC
CASSGPITSYEQYF
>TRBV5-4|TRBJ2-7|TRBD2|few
TGTGCCAGCAGCAGTGGGCGGGAGTCGCGCGAGCAGTACTTC
CASSSGRESREQYF
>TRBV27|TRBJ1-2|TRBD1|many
TGTGCCAGCAGCTTAGGACAGGGGTCCGGCTACACCTTC
CASSLGQGSGYTF
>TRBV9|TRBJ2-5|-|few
TGTGCCAGCAGCGTAGACGGGATCGGGACCCAGTACTTC
CASSVDGIGTQYF
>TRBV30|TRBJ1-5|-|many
TGTGCCTGGAGTTCAGGGATTAGCAATCAGCCCCAGCATTTT
CAWSSGISNQPQHF
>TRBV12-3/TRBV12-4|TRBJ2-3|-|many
TGTGCCAGCAGACCTTCTGTTTGGGGAGGCACAGATACGCAGTATTTT
CASRPSVWGGTDTQYF
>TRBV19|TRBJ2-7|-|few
TGTGCCAGTAGTATCGGTCCCGGGTCTTACGAGCAGTACTTC
CASSIGPGSYEQYF
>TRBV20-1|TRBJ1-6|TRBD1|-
TGCAGTGCTAGAGATTCGAGGACAGGGGCCAATTCACCCCTCCACTTT
CSARDSRTGANSPLHF
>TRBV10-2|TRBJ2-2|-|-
TGCGCCAGCAGTGAGTTCTGGGGGAAAACCGGGGAGCTGTTTTTT
CASSEFWGKTGELFF
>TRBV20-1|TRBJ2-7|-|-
TGCAGTGCTACGGACTATTTCGTGCAGTACTTC
CSATDYFVQYF
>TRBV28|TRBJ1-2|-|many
TGTGCCACCCGGGGGGGCCCTAACTATGGCTACACCTTC
CATRGGPNYGYTF
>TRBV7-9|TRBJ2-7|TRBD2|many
TGTGCCAGCAGCCCGGGACTAGCGGTTTACGAGCAGTACTTC
CASSPGLAVYEQYF
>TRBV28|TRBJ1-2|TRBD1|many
TGTGCCAGCAGTTTAATGTGGGACAGGACCCGAACTAACTATGGCTACACCTTC
CASSLMWDRTRTNYGYTF
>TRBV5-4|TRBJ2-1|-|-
TGTGCCAGCAGCTTGGTCCCAAATGAGCAGTTCTTC
CASSLVPNEQFF
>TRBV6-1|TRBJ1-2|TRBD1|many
TGTGCCAGCAGTGACCATACCGGGACAGGGACCTATGGCTACACCTTC
CASSDHTGTGTYGYTF
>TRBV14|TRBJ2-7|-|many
TGTGCCAGCAGCCAAGAGGTAGGCAGGAGGAGCTCCTACGAGCAGTACTTC
CASSQEVGRRSSYEQYF
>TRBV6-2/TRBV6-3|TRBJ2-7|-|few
TGTGCCAGCAGTTACACGGCCTCGCAAAACTACGAGCAGTACTTC
CASSYTASQNYEQYF
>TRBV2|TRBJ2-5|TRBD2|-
TGTGCCAGCAGCTTAGTCCCCGGGAGGGCCCAGTACTTC
CASSLVPGRAQYF
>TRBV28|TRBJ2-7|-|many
TGTGCCAGCAGACGCGGGGGACAGACATCCTACGAGCAGTACTTC
CASRRGGQTSYEQYF
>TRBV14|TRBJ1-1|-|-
TGTGCCAGCAGCCTCGCGATGGGCTCTGAAGCTTTCTTT
CASSLAMGSEAFF
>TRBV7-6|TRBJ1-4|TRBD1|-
TGTGCCAGCAGCCCAGCAGGGGGGGGGACAAATGAAAAACTGTTTTTT
CASSPAGGGTNEKLFF
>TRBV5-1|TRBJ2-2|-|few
TGCGCCAGCAGCCCCAGACAGACGAACACCGGGGAGCTGTTTTTT
CASSPRQTNTGELFF
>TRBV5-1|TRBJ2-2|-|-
TGCGCCAGCAGGTGGGGTTCCGGGGAGCTGTTTTTT
CASRWGSGELFF
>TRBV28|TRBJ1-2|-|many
TGTGCCAGCAGTTTAAGGGCAGGGCTGGGGTATGGCTACACCTTC
CASSLRAGLGYGYTF
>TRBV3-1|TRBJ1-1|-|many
TGTGCCAGCAGCCAAGATAAGGGTCGCACTGAAGCTTTCTTT
CASSQDKGRTEAFF
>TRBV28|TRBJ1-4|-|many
TGTGCCAGCAGTCAAAAACCCAAACCCGAAAAACTGTTTTTT
CASSQKPKPEKLFF
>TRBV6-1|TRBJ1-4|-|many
TGTGCCAGCAAAACGGGGCAGGGGAACGAAAAACTGTTTTTT
CASKTGQGNEKLFF
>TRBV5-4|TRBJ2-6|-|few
TGTGCCAGCAGCTCACACATCTCTGGGGCCAACGTCCTGACTTTC
CASSSHISGANVLTF
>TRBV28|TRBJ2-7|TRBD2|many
TGTGCCAGCAGTTTATCTTCGACTAGCGGGAGCGTCTACGAGCAGTACTTC
CASSLSSTSGSVYEQYF
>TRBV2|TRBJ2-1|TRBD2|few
TGTGCCAGCAGTGGGGGGGGAGGGCCAAATGAGCAGTTCTTC
CASSGGGGPNEQFF
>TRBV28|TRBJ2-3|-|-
TGTGCCAGCAGAGCAGGGGAAGATACGCAGTATTTT
CASRAGEDTQYF